This passage covers 24 T cell receptor beta chains from one sample sequenced in a study of shared clonotypes between healthy human individuals. Using immunoSEQ multiplex PCR, the repertoire was profiled, and TCRdb retains in-frame clones only, with some absent. The sample yields about 2 million clones, around 96% seen once. The naive CD8 fraction comprised CD45RO-negative cells positively selected for CCR7 and excluded terminally differentiated effector memory CD45RA+ cells. The sample was naive CD8+ T cells sorted from blood. The receptors stem from a man younger than 30 in good health.

V gene TRBV13 combines with J gene TRBJ2-7; either TRBD1 or TRBD2 may supply D (6 bases each). Trimming shortened V by 5 bases and J by 2 bases, and 13 bases separated the two germline ends. The CDR3 totals 14 residues. Germline V gene lookup returns CDR1 PRHDT and CDR2 FYEKMQ (reference sequence). The CDR3 sequence is CASSQEGVAYEQYF. The CDR3, as DNA: TGTGCCAGCAGCCAGGAGGGGGTGGCCTACGAGCAGTACTTC. The full variable domain, in which reference TRBV13 and TRBJ2-7 provide the parts outside the CDR3, is AAGVIQSPRHLIKEKRETATLKCYPIPRHDTVYWYQQGPGQDPQFLISFYEKMQSDKGSIPDRFSAQQFSDYHSELNMSSLELGDSALYFCASSQEGVAYEQYFGPGTRLTVT.

The chain combines TRBV19 with TRBJ2-7, with 11 bases lining up with TRBD2. The V gene's germline CDR1 is LNHDA and CDR2 SQIVND (reference sequence). The CDR3 has 14 amino acids. With 6 bases clipped from V and 6 bases from J, the junction kept 7 bases outside the gene matches. The CDR3 protein is CASRVAGGYTEQYF. The CDR3 DNA reads TGTGCCAGTAGGGTAGCGGGAGGGTACACCGAGCAGTACTTC. Based on the CDR3 plus reference TRBV19 and TRBJ2-7, the full variable domain is DGGITQSPKYLFRKEGQNVTLSCEQNLNHDAMYWYRQDPGQGLRLIYYSQIVNDFQKGDIAEGYSVSREKKESFPLTVTSAQKNPTAFYLCASRVAGGYTEQYFGPGTRLTVT.

On this clone itself: Distinct nucleotide sequences in the sample also encode this CDR3. The DNA of the CDR3 is TGTGCCAGCAGCTTAGGCGGGGGGAATGAGCAGTTCTTC. Translation gives CASSLGGGNEQFF. The chain combines TRBV7-9 with TRBJ2-1; 8 nucleotides match TRBD2. The ends lost 1 base at V and 7 bases at J; junction bases unmatched: 0. The CDR3 is 13 amino acids. Looked up from germline, CDR1 is SEHNR and CDR2 is FQNEAQ (reference sequence).

V is TRBV9 and J is TRBJ2-5; possibly TRBD1 or TRBD2 for D (5 bases each). CDR1 is SGDLS, CDR2 YYNGEE, per germline. There are 12 residues in the CDR3. The V gene lost 7 bases and the J gene lost 0 bases, with 7 bases spanning the gap. Written as DNA, the CDR3 is TGTGCCAGCCGGGGCAACCAAGAGACCCAGTACTTC. Protein product: CASRGNQETQYF.

A word on this clone: This CDR3 is also generated by other DNA sequences in the sample. The chain carries TRBV6-5 and TRBJ2-7; 10 bases map to TRBD2. This CDR3 is built from 15 residues. Germline values: CDR1 MNHEY, CDR2 SVGAGI. J gave up 4 bases and V 2 bases, and 5 bases lay outside the gene matches. CDR3 loop: CASSYGLAGDYEQYF. CDR3 in DNA: TGTGCCAGCAGTTACGGGCTAGCGGGAGATTACGAGCAGTACTTC.

V and J are TRBV9 and TRBJ2-7; tentatively, D is TRBD1 (6 bases). The V end was cut by 3 bases, the J end by 7 bases, with 20 bases between. Germline assignment: CDR1 SGDLS and CDR2 YYNGEE. The CDR3 is made up of 15 amino acids. CDR3 amino acids: CASSASQGPLGEQYF. CDR3 DNA: TGTGCCAGCAGCGCTTCACAGGGCCCCCTGGGGGAGCAGTACTTC.

The V call is TRBV28, the J call TRBJ1-4; 7 bases are shared with TRBD1. This CDR3 contains 16 residues. Germline values: CDR1 MDHEN, CDR2 SYDVKM. V shed 4 bases and J 2 bases; nucleotides not matched to a gene: 7. This chain's CDR3 is CASSYPPQGTNEKLFF. Written as DNA, the CDR3 is TGTGCCAGCAGTTATCCCCCACAGGGGACTAATGAAAAACTGTTTTTT.

The rearrangement uses TRBV6-6 and TRBJ2-1; D remains ambiguous. The CDR3 totals 15 residues. Looked up from germline, CDR1 is MNHNY and CDR2 is SVGAGI (reference sequence). Trimming removed 3 bases at V and 7 bases at J, with 16 bases between. The CDR3 DNA reads as TGTGCCAGCAGTTATGTCGACGGCATGGGGAATGAGCAGTTCTTC. Its translation is CASSYVDGMGNEQFF.

The chain links TRBV5-1 to TRBJ2-7; D remains unclear. The CDR3 sequence is 14 residues long. Trimming removed 5 bases at V and 1 base at J, with 13 bases between. Looked up from germline, CDR1 is SGHRS and CDR2 is YFSETQ. Here the CDR3 reads CASSPYTLSYEQYF. The CDR3 DNA sequence: TGCGCCAGCAGTCCCTACACACTATCCTACGAGCAGTACTTC.

This clone appeared a single time. The rearrangement links TRBV25-1 to TRBJ1-4; a weak D match, TRBD1 (6 bases). This CDR3 has 15 amino acids. Germline V CDR1 and CDR2: MGHDK, SYGVNS. Trimming removed 1 base from V and 7 bases from J, with 13 bases in between. CDR3 bases: TGTGCCAGCAGTGAATCACGGGGGGCGGGTGAAAAACTGTTTTTT. This gives the protein CASSESRGAGEKLFF.

The rearrangement links TRBV10-1 to TRBJ1-5; D remains ambiguous. Trimming shortened V by 7 bases and J by 11 bases, and 39 bases separated the two germline ends. CDR3 length equals 20 residues. The germline V gene encodes CDR1 WNHNN and CDR2 SYGVQD (reference sequence). This CDR3 reads CASTWWSLIDGRQALGSQHF. The DNA of the CDR3 is TGCGCCAGCACCTGGTGGAGTTTAATCGATGGACGGCAGGCCCTGGGGTCCCAGCATTTT.

The chain carries TRBV5-6 and TRBJ2-5; D is uncertain. Germline CDR1 SGHDT, CDR2 YYEEEE. This CDR3 spans 15 amino acids. Trimming cost V 4 bases and J 4 bases, with 17 bases left between them. CDR3 amino acids: CASSRVEDARETQYF. The CDR3 region has the DNA TGTGCCAGCAGCCGCGTCGAGGACGCAAGAGAGACCCAGTACTTC.

The chain combines TRBV5-1 with TRBJ2-3; D ambiguous. Trimming stripped 2 bases from V and 2 bases from J, with 6 bases between. The CDR3 extends over 13 amino acids. Germline V gives CDR1 SGHRS, CDR2 YFSETQ. The CDR3 region has the DNA TGCGCCAGCAGCTTCCCCCCCACAGATACGCAGTATTTT. It encodes CASSFPPTDTQYF.

This chain connects TRBV27 to TRBJ2-7; D remains unclear. V was shortened by 5 bases and J by 5 bases, with 19 bases between the two germline ends. The CDR3 spans 15 residues. The germline gives CDR1 MNHEY, CDR2 SMNVEV (reference sequence). Here the CDR3 DNA reads TGTGCCAGCAGTCCCGGTATCGCTTTAGATAACGAGCAGTACTTC. Translation gives CASSPGIALDNEQYF.

The V call is TRBV18, the J call TRBJ2-7; D possibly corresponds to TRBD2 (5 bases). The V gene lost 5 bases and the J gene lost 4 bases, with 12 bases spanning the gap. Looked up from germline, CDR1 is KGHSH and CDR2 is LQKENI. CDR3 length equals 13 residues. The CDR3 DNA follows: TGTGCCAGCTCAACCCTAGGGAGATACGAGCAGTACTTC. It codes for CASSTLGRYEQYF.

The rearrangement links TRBV11-2 to TRBJ1-1, with 12 positions matching TRBD1. The CDR3 loop spans 16 amino acids. With 5 bases clipped from V and 2 bases from J, the junction kept 6 bases outside the gene matches. Looked up from germline, CDR1 is SGHAT and CDR2 is FQNNGV. Here the CDR3 DNA reads TGTGCCAGCAGCCAGGGACAGGGGGCTTTTAACACTGAAGCTTTCTTT. Residues: CASSQGQGAFNTEAFF.

This rearrangement joins TRBV6-1 to TRBJ1-2, with 9 nucleotides matching TRBD1. V lost 3 bases, J lost 7 bases, and 9 bases stayed unmatched. The CDR3 loop spans 15 amino acids. The germline gives CDR1 MNHNS, CDR2 SASEGT. The CDR3 DNA reads as TGTGCCAGCAGTGATTGGGGACAGGGAATGACTGGCTACACCTTC. Amino acids: CASSDWGQGMTGYTF.

The rearrangement uses TRBV5-6 and TRBJ1-1; possible D gene TRBD1, 6 bases. Germline CDR1 SGHDT, CDR2 YYEEEE. V was pared by 2 bases and J by 5 bases, with 13 bases between. The CDR3 spans 14 residues. CDR3 protein: CASSFLGAWTEAFF. The CDR3 DNA reads as TGTGCCAGCAGCTTTCTGGGGGCCTGGACTGAAGCTTTCTTT. Combining the CDR3 with reference TRBV5-6 and TRBJ1-1 gives the whole variable domain DAGVTQSPTHLIKTRGQQVTLRCSPKSGHDTVSWYQQALGQGPQFIFQYYEEEERQRGNFPDRFSGHQFPNYSSELNVNALLLGDSALYLCASSFLGAWTEAFFGQGTRLTVV.

A remark on this clone: Other nucleotide sequences in the sample specify the same CDR3. The chain recombines TRBV11-2 with TRBJ2-3; 9 nucleotides align to TRBD1. This CDR3 region has 15 residues. V lost 1 base to trimming and J lost 3 bases; unmatched junction nucleotides: 2. Germline assignment: CDR1 SGHAT and CDR2 FQNNGV. The CDR3 region has the DNA TGTGCCAGCAGCTTAGTACAGGGGGCGACAGATACGCAGTATTTT. Translated: CASSLVQGATDTQYF.

J is TRBJ2-3 and V is TRBV4-3; 9 bases align to TRBD2. Trimming took 0 bases from V and 2 from J; bases not matched to a gene: 6. The CDR3 is 17 amino acids. In germline, CDR1 is LGHNA, CDR2 YSLEER. The CDR3 is CASSQESSGRYTDTQYF. In DNA form, the CDR3 reads TGCGCCAGCAGCCAAGAGAGTAGCGGGAGATACACAGATACGCAGTATTTT.

This clone was picked up one time. The V call is TRBV27, the J call TRBJ2-1; D is uncertain. Germline loops: CDR1 MNHEY, CDR2 SMNVEV (reference sequence). The CDR3 is 11 residues long. Trimming cost V 11 bases and J 7 bases, with 12 bases left between them. In DNA form, the CDR3 reads TGTGCCTCCACTGCGGAAAATGAGCAGTTCTTC. It codes for CASTAENEQFF.

The genes are TRBV9 and TRBJ2-3, with a weak D call TRBD1 (8 bases). The CDR3 is made up of 15 amino acids. Deletions cut 7 bases from V and 1 base from J, with 16 bases between. CDR1 SGDLS and CDR2 YYNGEE come from the germline V gene. The CDR3 sequence: CASSQGGSRTDTQYF. CDR3 coding DNA: TGTGCCAGCTCACAGGGGGGGAGCCGCACAGATACGCAGTATTTT. Full variable domain (missing parts from reference TRBV9 and TRBJ2-3): DSGVTQTPKHLITATGQRVTLRCSPRSGDLSVYWYQQSLDQGLQFLIQYYNGEERAKGNILERFSAQQFPDLHSELNLSSLELGDSALYFCASSQGGSRTDTQYFGPGTRLTVL.

This clone showed up just a few times. This chain uses TRBV11-3 with TRBJ1-1; D is possibly TRBD1 (5 bases). The CDR3 length is 13 residues. The germline CDR1 and CDR2 sequences are SGHNT and YENEEA. V gave up 4 bases and J gave up 3 bases, with 9 bases separating them. The CDR3 bases are TGTGCCAGCAGCTCCCCGGGGGACACTGAAGCTTTCTTT. Protein product: CASSSPGDTEAFF.

The rearrangement uses TRBV4-1 and TRBJ2-1; 10 bases fit TRBD2. Germline loops: CDR1 MGHRA, CDR2 YSYEKL. After removal of 0 bases from V and 2 bases from J, the junction contained 10 bases not matched to a gene. This CDR3 spans 19 amino acids. The CDR3 loop reads CASSQEERGGLPPYNEQFF. The CDR3 DNA reads as TGCGCCAGCAGCCAAGAGGAGCGGGGGGGCCTCCCTCCCTACAATGAGCAGTTCTTC.